The text below deals with one T cell receptor beta chain. This specimen belongs to a study of radiation and T cells in renal cell carcinoma. The CDR3 is 14 residues long. J lost 12 bases, V lost 5 bases, and 12 bases had no gene match. CDR1 is SGHRS, CDR2 YFSETQ, per germline. The time point: baseline pretreatment blood. Treatment described: 15 Gy SBRT to primary tumor, nephrectomy 4 weeks later. Only in-frame clones appear in the TCRdb table, and some are missing; sequencing was by immunoSEQ multiplex PCR. Of around 160,000 clones listed, about 87% are singletons. The receptor comes from a woman aged 65 to 85 with renal cell carcinoma. Sequencing used blood, obtained from a patient whose treatment included radiotherapy and nephrectomy. This rearrangement joins TRBV5-1 to TRBJ2-1; 9 nucleotides line up with TRBD2. The CDR3 region has the DNA TGCGCCAGCAGTCGAGATGCTAGCGGGGTAGGGCAGTTCTTC. Its translation is CASSRDASGVGQFF.